The present T cell receptor beta chain was sequenced within a study of blood T cell repertoires in COVID-19. Overall study context: Italy, Spain and the United States were the sources of the convalescent and acute COVID-19 samples. T cells, B-cell-depleted T cells, or PBMCs supplied cDNA or gDNA.

V gave up 4 bases and J gave up 8 bases; unmatched junction bases: 5. The germline V gene has CDR1 LGHDT and CDR2 YNNKEL (reference sequence). This CDR3 is built from 13 residues. Some clones are missing from TCRdb's copy, which holds only in-frame ones; the method was immunoSEQ multiplex PCR. The data contain over 250,000 clones, around 90% of them seen just once; the ten biggest clones take up 2.2%. This sequence was found in a man between 50 and 59 years old with acute or convalescent COVID-19. Sequenced input: peripheral blood. The chain combines TRBV3-1 (or the pseudogene TRBV3-2) with TRBJ1-2, with 9 nucleotides matching TRBD1. The CDR3 region has the DNA TGTGCCAGCAGCCCGGGACAGGGCTACGGCTACACCTTC. Translating it yields CASSPGQGYGYTF.